Reported below is one T cell receptor (beta chain). Per the original data handling: The assay estimated nucleated cells by amplifying reference gene primers. Sequencing used immunoSEQ multiplex PCR; TCRdb keeps in-frame clones, though not all of them. That table supplies the V and J calls and clone size; D and trimming were determined from the DNA. The data contain about 270,000 clones, 86% of them seen just once; the ten biggest clones take up approximately 5%. Enrolment of Seattle patients took place during active infection, and they were followed longitudinally. These data originate in a study of blood T cell repertoires in COVID-19. About the research overall: Researchers got acute and convalescent COVID-19 samples from the United States, Italy and Spain.

The source of this sequence is a woman aged 80 or over with COVID-19, enrolled during active disease. Specimen: peripheral blood.

The CDR3 DNA reads TGTGCCAGCAGTTTATCCGGACAGGGGAGCTATGGCTACACCTTC. Translation: CASSLSGQGSYGYTF. This chain connects TRBV28 to TRBJ1-2, with 9 bases identical to TRBD1. From germline, CDR1 is MDHEN and CDR2 SYDVKM. There are 15 residues in the CDR3. J gave up 4 bases and V 1 base, and 4 bases lay outside the gene matches.